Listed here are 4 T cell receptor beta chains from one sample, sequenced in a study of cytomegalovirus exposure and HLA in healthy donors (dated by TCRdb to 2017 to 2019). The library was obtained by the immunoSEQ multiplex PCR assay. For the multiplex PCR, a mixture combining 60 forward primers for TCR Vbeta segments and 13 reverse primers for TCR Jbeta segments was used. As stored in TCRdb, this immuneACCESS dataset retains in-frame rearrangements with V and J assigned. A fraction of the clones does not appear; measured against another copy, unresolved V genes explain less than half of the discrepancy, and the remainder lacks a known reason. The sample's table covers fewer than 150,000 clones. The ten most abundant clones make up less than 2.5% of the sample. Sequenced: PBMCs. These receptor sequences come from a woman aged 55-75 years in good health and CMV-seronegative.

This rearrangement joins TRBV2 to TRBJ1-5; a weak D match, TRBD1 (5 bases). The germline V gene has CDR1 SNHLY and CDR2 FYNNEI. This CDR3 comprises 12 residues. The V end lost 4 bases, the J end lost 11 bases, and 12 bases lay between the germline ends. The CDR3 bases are TGTGCCAGCAGTGTAGTAGGGGCGGCCCAGCATTTT. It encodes CASSVVGAAQHF. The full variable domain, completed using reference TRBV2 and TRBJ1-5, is EPEVTQTPSHQVTQMGQEVILRCVPISNHLYFYWYRQILGQKVEFLVSFYNNEISEKSEIFDDQFSVERPDGSNFTLKIRSTKLEDSAMYFCASSVVGAAQHFGDGTRLSIL.

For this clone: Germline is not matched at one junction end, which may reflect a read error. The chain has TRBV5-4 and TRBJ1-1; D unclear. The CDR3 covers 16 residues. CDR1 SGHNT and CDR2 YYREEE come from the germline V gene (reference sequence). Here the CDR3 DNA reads TGTGCCAGCAGCTTGGCCCGCGGTGCCCCGAACGCTGAAGCTTTCTTT. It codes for CASSLARGAPNAEAFF. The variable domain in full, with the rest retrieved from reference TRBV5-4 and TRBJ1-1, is ETGVTQSPTHLIKTRGQQVTLRCSSQSGHNTVSWYQQALGQGPQFIFQYYREEENGRGNFPPRFSGLQFPNYSSELNVNALELDDSALYLCASSLARGAPNAEAFFGQGTRLTVV.

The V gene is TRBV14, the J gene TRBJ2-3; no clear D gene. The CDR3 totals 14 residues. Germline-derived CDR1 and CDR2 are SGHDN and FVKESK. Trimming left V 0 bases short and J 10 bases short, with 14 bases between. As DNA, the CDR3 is TGTGCCAGCAGCCAAGACGTAATAGTTGCCTCGCAGTATTTT. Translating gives CASSQDVIVASQYF.

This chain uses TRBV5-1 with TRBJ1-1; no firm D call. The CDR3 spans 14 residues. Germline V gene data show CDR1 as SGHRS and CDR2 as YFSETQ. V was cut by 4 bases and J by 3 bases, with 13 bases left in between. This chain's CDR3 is CASSTGVGHTEAFF. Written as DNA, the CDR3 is TGCGCCAGCAGCACCGGGGTAGGGCACACTGAAGCTTTCTTT.